The subject of this entry is one TCR beta chain. The specificity of this receptor is unknown. Within one base of it there is no much larger clone, and no base qualities were kept. TCRbeta CDR3 regions were amplified from genomic DNA by means of the immunoSEQ Assay, a bias-controlled multiplex PCR. As for how the authors treated the data: Within the assay, amplification of reference gene primers was used to estimate how many nucleated cells each sample contained. Sequence reads were collapsed and filtered to measure the absolute abundance of every unique TCRbeta CDR3 rearrangement. For each sample, productive Simpson clonality was calculated as the square root of Simpson's diversity index across productive rearrangements. This is the immuneACCESS table as TCRdb keeps it, with only in-frame sequences that have V and J called. A part of the clones is gone; compared with another copy, unresolved V genes explain less than half, and the rest is unexplained. V and J calls and clone size are copied from that table; D and trimming were computed from the DNA. The sample yields some 400,000 clones; just over 90% were counted once. In total, the top ten clones hold 0.86% of the sample.

Participants in the prospective study were enrolled through a virtual design, were aged about 18 to 89 years, and lived in approximately 24 United States geographic areas. Cohort assignment in the prospective study relied on participant-reported clinical history from a screening survey and a study questionnaire. A participant counted as exposed if, within 2 weeks of entering the study, that participant had been in contact with someone who had a PCR-confirmed or clinician-diagnosed COVID-19 case. Mobile phlebotomists in the prospective study collected whole blood, serum and a nasopharyngeal or oropharyngeal swab from every participant. Additional blood draws and questionnaires over an approximately 2-month period could optionally be provided by prospective study participants. Blood samples from the prospective study were shipped frozen or at room temperature prior to DNA extraction. From the cysteine through the phenylalanine, the CDR3 covers 17 amino acids. Solely the CDR3 DNA is kept, with 51 bases framed from the first base. Germline trimming: 3 bases from V, 7 bases from J; junction bases outside gene matches: 15. The germline V gene (reference sequence) provides CDR1 WNHNN and CDR2 SYGVQD.

The source of the sample is a study of blood T cell repertoires in COVID-19 (TCRdb year 2020). Broadly, across the study: The collaborator samples originated in the United States, Italy and Spain and spanned the acute and convalescent phases of COVID-19. A freely available public database, intended as a resource for researchers studying the immune response to SARS-CoV-2, is where the repertoires were released. The samples were drawn from two sources: the first 160 participants of the ongoing ImmuneRACE study, and fewer than 1,500 subjects contributed by 6 global collaborators. The dataset comprised deeply sampled blood TCRbeta repertoires from subjects exposed to, actively infected with, or recovered from COVID-19. The prospective study material was composed of cDNA or gDNA derived from T cells, B-cell-depleted T cells, or PBMCs. Where available, HLA class I and class II types were taken from metadata supplied by the sample provider and were not determined by assay-based typing. Sample metadata almost always included a de-identified subject ID, COVID-19 status, age in years and sex.

The study at large found these results: How much clinical and demographic metadata was included differed by source and by participant, and the metadata was provided uncurated.

The V gene is TRBV10-1 and the J gene is TRBJ2-1; 7 middle bases align to TRBD2. Sequencing input: PBMCs or T cells enriched from blood (not recorded which). This receptor was identified in a woman between 40 and 55 years old who had been exposed to COVID-19. The nucleotide sequence is TGCGCCAGCAGTGACGGGATGGGCGGGAGCCACAAAAATGAGCAGTTCTTC. The translation is CASSDGMGGSHKNEQFF.